The clone carrying this TCR beta chain showed up many times. The sample is drawn from a study of early T cells in non-severe SARS-CoV-2 infection. Using its own MiXCR run on the 5' RACE reads, TCRdb lists one record per CDR3 protein. The table records tens of thousands of distinct CDR3 sequences, around 5% of them present only once. V was clipped by 1 base and J by 4 bases, with 13 bases between them. The V gene's germline CDR1 is GTSNPN and CDR2 SVGIG (reference sequence). The CDR3 covers 14 residues. V and J are TRBV30 and TRBJ1-2; D is unclear. Input material: whole blood. The sequence came from an adult who was a healthcare worker with PCR-confirmed SARS-CoV-2 infection or an uninfected control (not recorded which). CDR3 in DNA: TGTGCCTGGAGTGACCCCCGGATTGGCTATGGCTACACCTTC. This sequence encodes CAWSDPRIGYGYTF.